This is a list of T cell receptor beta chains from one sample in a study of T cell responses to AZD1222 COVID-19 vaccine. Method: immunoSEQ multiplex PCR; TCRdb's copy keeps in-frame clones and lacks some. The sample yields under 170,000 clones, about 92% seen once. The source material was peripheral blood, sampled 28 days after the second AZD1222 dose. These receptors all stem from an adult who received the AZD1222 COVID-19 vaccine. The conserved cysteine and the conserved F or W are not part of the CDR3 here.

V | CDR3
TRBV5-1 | ASSAGGAAYGYT
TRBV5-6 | ASSLRGIDSPLH
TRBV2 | ASSGVGEKLF
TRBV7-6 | ASSLGGGETQY
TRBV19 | ASSIPDRVGYT
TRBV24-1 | ATSDGRYGYT
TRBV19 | ASSVGTLGYEQY
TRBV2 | ASSEGQGGNEQF
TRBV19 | ASSIPPRDRVSTYGYT
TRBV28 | ASSSWTGGAEEQY
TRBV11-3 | ASTLDGERPYNEQF
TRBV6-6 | ASRTSGSGLGDEQF
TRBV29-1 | SVEIVTVVNYGYT
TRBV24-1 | ATSDPRGAEEQF
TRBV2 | ASSGVDTSGRVLGEQY
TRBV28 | ASSLPFIGKVDSNQPQH
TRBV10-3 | AIRAHTGELF
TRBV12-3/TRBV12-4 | ASSFGDMGEAF
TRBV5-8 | ASSLILAGIHEQF
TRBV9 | ASSVGDSLVGYEQY
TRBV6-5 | AIRLERYEQY
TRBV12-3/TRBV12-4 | ASSIDRQEKLF
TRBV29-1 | SVKIDSSNQPQH
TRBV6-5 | ASSPGLAGGGEQF
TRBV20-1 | SAGTYEQY
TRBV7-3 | ASRVGQGTEAF
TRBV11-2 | ASSRLGEYTGELF
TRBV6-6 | ASSPGTPTQY
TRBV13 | ASRKNWGPGNTEAF
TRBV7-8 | ASSLAVQSQPQH
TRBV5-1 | ASSRGTDTQY
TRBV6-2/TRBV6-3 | ASSYSSRDTDTQY
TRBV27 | ASRHPNTEAF
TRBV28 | ASSLSRDTDTQY
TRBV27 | ASSYAGKRRNEKLF
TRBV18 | ASSPDRSSYEQY
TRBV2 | ASSLDGANTGELF